A single sample gave rise to the 30 T cell receptor beta chains below, sequenced in a study of T-cell reconstitution after alpha-beta-depleted transplantation in children. TCRbeta library construction was performed incorporating unique molecular identifiers. MiXCR was run by TCRdb on the PCR reads, yielding one entry per CDR3 protein. The table records around 250,000 distinct CDR3 sequences, under 30% of them present only once. The sequences come from PBMCs, collected before TCRalphabeta/CD19-depleted stem cell transplant. Every receptor here comes from a girl aged 2 to 10 with Fanconi anemia, due to receive a stem cell transplant.

The rearrangement uses TRBV4-2 and TRBJ1-2; 7 bases match TRBD1. The CDR3 runs to 18 residues. CDR1 is LGHNA, CDR2 YNFKEQ, per germline. The trim removed 0 bases at V and 1 base at J, leaving 11 bases unmatched. The CDR3 here is CASSQDLRDRERNYGYTF. The DNA of the CDR3 is TGTGCCAGCAGCCAAGATCTTCGTGACAGGGAACGTAACTATGGCTACACCTTC.

The chain recombines TRBV20-1 with TRBJ1-5; 8 positions agree with TRBD1. The V segment lost 6 bases and the J segment 6 bases; nucleotides outside the gene matches: 4. Germline CDR1 reads DFQATT; CDR2 reads SNEGSKA (reference sequence). The length of the CDR3 is 12 residues. The CDR3 loop reads CSATGGGQPQHF. In DNA form, the CDR3 reads TGCAGTGCCACAGGGGGTGGTCAGCCCCAGCATTTT.

This clonotype was recorded a few times. The V call is TRBV14, the J call TRBJ2-7, with D hard to call. Trimming shortened V by 2 bases and J by 6 bases, and 5 bases separated the two germline ends. Germline CDR1 is SGHDN and CDR2 is FVKESK. The CDR3 spans 11 residues. This CDR3 reads CASSQMTEQYF. Here the CDR3 DNA reads TGTGCCAGCAGCCAAATGACCGAGCAGTACTTC.

The gene calls are TRBV6-1 and TRBJ1-6; perhaps TRBD1 as D (5 bases). CDR1 and CDR2 (germline): MNHNS, SASEGT. Trimming took off 4 bases at V and 3 bases at J, with 19 bases between the two ends. The CDR3 contains 18 residues. In DNA, the CDR3 is TGTGCCAGCAGTGTGTATGGAGTCGAGGGGTACTATAATTCACCCCTCCACTTT. It yields the protein CASSVYGVEGYYNSPLHF.

A few counts support this clonotype. V usage is TRBV25-1 and J usage is TRBJ2-7, with TRBD1 as a possible D gene (6 bases). CDR1 is MGHDK and CDR2 is SYGVNS in the germline V gene. The ends were cut back, 5 bases at V and 4 bases at J, with 18 bases in the middle. The CDR3 is made up of 15 amino acids. The CDR3 protein is CASSRIRGSVYEQYF. As DNA, the CDR3 is TGTGCCAGCAGTAGAATAAGGGGGAGCGTTTACGAGCAGTACTTC.

This clonotype was observed at least ten times. The rearrangement uses TRBV20-1 and TRBJ1-1; 7 nucleotides align to TRBD1. The CDR3 totals 15 residues. Germline CDR1 and CDR2: DFQATT and SNEGSKA (reference sequence). V was clipped by 2 bases and J by 6 bases; unmatched bases: 12. CDR3 loop: CSARSMDRPRAEAFF. CDR3 DNA: TGCAGTGCTAGATCAATGGACAGGCCGAGGGCTGAAGCTTTCTTT.

The chain has TRBV5-6 and TRBJ2-5; D may correspond to TRBD1 or TRBD2 (5 bases each). This CDR3 comprises 16 residues. In germline, CDR1 is SGHDT, CDR2 YYEEEE. V lost 2 bases and J 0 bases, leaving 14 bases between the germline ends. Written as DNA, the CDR3 is TGTGCCAGCAGCTTTTTCGGCAGGGAGTACCAAGAGACCCAGTACTTC. Translation gives CASSFFGREYQETQYF.

This chain uses TRBV4-1 with TRBJ2-2; no clear D. Germline assignment: CDR1 MGHRA and CDR2 YSYEKL. This CDR3 is built from 13 residues. V lost 2 bases, J lost 4 bases, and 5 bases lay in between. CDR3 in amino acids: CASSQIGTGELFF. The CDR3 coding sequence is TGCGCCAGCAGCCAAATTGGCACCGGGGAGCTGTTTTTT.

Many counts were recorded for this clonotype. The chain joins TRBV5-5 to TRBJ2-2, with TRBD1 matching over 7 bases. Germline lookup yields CDR1 SGHKS and CDR2 YYEKEE (reference sequence). The CDR3 consists of 17 residues. The trim removed 0 bases at V and 3 bases at J, leaving 8 bases unmatched. CDR3 coding DNA: TGTGCCAGCAGCTTGGAGGGACAGCTCCTTTACACCGGGGAGCTGTTTTTT. Protein sequence: CASSLEGQLLYTGELFF. Drawing the rest from reference TRBV5-5 and TRBJ2-2, the complete variable domain is DAGVTQSPTHLIKTRGQQVTLRCSPISGHKSVSWYQQVLGQGPQFIFQYYEKEERGRGNFPDRFSARQFPNYSSELNVNALLLGDSALYLCASSLEGQLLYTGELFFGEGSRLTVL.

This clonotype was detected many times. V and J are TRBV20-1 and TRBJ1-3; D might be TRBD1 (5 bases). V lost 4 bases to trimming and J lost 4 bases, with 11 bases between them. The CDR3 is 13 residues long. CDR1 and CDR2 (germline): DFQATT, SNEGSKA (reference sequence). The CDR3 reads CSATGARGNTIYF. CDR3 in DNA: TGCAGTGCTACCGGGGCGCGAGGAAACACCATATATTTT.

This clonotype was detected a few times. The chain has TRBV29-1 and TRBJ2-5, with D maybe TRBD2 (5 bases). Germline CDR1 SQVTM, CDR2 ANQGSEA. V was shortened by 3 bases and J by 2 bases, with 10 bases between the two germline ends. This CDR3 is 13 amino acids long. This CDR3 reads CSVDPGTQETQYF. The CDR3 DNA is TGCAGCGTTGATCCGGGAACGCAAGAGACCCAGTACTTC.

This clonotype was seen only a few times. The J gene is TRBJ2-1, the V gene TRBV5-1; D is ambiguous. This CDR3 spans 15 amino acids. V was pared by 0 bases and J by 4 bases, with 11 bases between. Germline CDR1 is SGHRS and CDR2 is YFSETQ. CDR3 coding DNA: TGCGCCAGCAGCTTGGTGCCAGAAATTTACAATGAGCAGTTCTTC. Its translation is CASSLVPEIYNEQFF.

This clonotype has a count of ten or more. V and J are TRBV15 and TRBJ2-2; no firm D call. Trimming left V 0 bases short and J 6 bases short, with 5 bases between. Per the germline V gene, CDR1 is LNHNV and CDR2 is YYDKDF (reference sequence). The CDR3 is made up of 13 amino acids. CDR3 in amino acids: CATSRDRAGELFF. The DNA of the CDR3 is TGTGCCACCAGCAGAGATAGGGCCGGGGAGCTGTTTTTT.

The J gene is TRBJ2-1, the V gene TRBV20-1, with D maybe TRBD2 (6 bases). The CDR3 is made up of 14 amino acids. Trimming removed 0 bases at V and 9 bases at J, with 15 bases between. Germline CDR1 reads DFQATT; CDR2 reads SNEGSKA (reference sequence). The CDR3 reads CSARDISPGSEQFF. The CDR3 nucleotides read TGCAGTGCTAGAGACATATCCCCCGGGAGTGAGCAGTTCTTC.

This rearrangement joins TRBV6-5 to TRBJ2-1; 9 bases match TRBD2. V was pared by 1 base and J by 2 bases, with 6 bases of the junction left unmatched. CDR1 and CDR2 from the germline V gene are MNHEY and SVGAGI. The CDR3 length is 17 residues. The CDR3: CASSYWVAGDTYNEQFF. CDR3 nucleotide sequence: TGTGCCAGCAGTTACTGGGTAGCGGGGGATACCTACAATGAGCAGTTCTTC.

This clonotype came up many times. V and J are TRBV2 and TRBJ2-3; D unclear. This CDR3 region has 13 residues. Trimming shortened V by 2 bases and J by 5 bases, and 8 bases separated the two germline ends. CDR1 is SNHLY, CDR2 FYNNEI, per germline. The CDR3 loop reads CASSESGGDTQYF. The CDR3 coding sequence is TGTGCCAGCAGTGAATCGGGCGGAGATACGCAGTATTTT.

This clonotype was seen repeatedly, ten times or more. The J gene is TRBJ2-3, the V gene TRBV4-2; D possibly uses TRBD1 or TRBD2 (5 bases each). Germline V CDR1 and CDR2: LGHNA, YNFKEQ. The V end was cut by 1 base, the J end by 6 bases, with 14 bases between. The CDR3 runs to 15 residues. The CDR3 sequence is CASSQGGRAGDTQYF. The CDR3 DNA reads as TGTGCCAGCAGCCAAGGCGGGCGAGCAGGGGATACGCAGTATTTT.

The genes are TRBV29-1 and TRBJ2-7, with 9 bases fitting TRBD1. The CDR3 length is 13 residues. V shed 5 bases, J shed 7 bases, and the junction held 9 bases outside the gene matches. CDR1 is SQVTM, CDR2 ANQGSEA, per germline. The CDR3 sequence is CSVCIGQGWEQYF. As DNA, the CDR3 is TGCAGCGTTTGCATAGGACAGGGGTGGGAGCAGTACTTC.

The V call is TRBV2, the J call TRBJ2-7, with 7 positions matching TRBD1. Germline CDR1 and CDR2: SNHLY and FYNNEI. The CDR3 sequence is 15 residues long. V lost 8 bases to trimming and J lost 3 bases; unmatched junction nucleotides: 13. CDR3 region: CASAKTGKELYEQYF. The CDR3 bases are TGTGCCAGCGCGAAGACAGGGAAAGAACTCTACGAGCAGTACTTC.

There are many counts of this clonotype. This chain joins TRBV12-3 or TRBV12-4 and TRBJ2-7; D not certain. Deletions cut 4 bases from V and 4 bases from J, with 5 bases between. The CDR3 covers 11 residues. The CDR3 DNA reads TGTGCCAGCAGTTGGGCTTACGAGCAGTACTTC. Protein product: CASSWAYEQYF.

At least ten counts were recorded for this clonotype. The chain combines TRBV27 with TRBJ2-7, with 10 bases aligning to TRBD2. The CDR3 has 15 residues. Germline trimming cut 0 bases from V and 3 bases from J; bases unmatched to any gene: 2. Germline CDR1 reads MNHEY; CDR2 reads SMNVEV (reference sequence). The CDR3 sequence is CASSLSLAGVYEQYF. Written as DNA, the CDR3 is TGTGCCAGCAGTTTATCCCTAGCGGGAGTCTACGAGCAGTACTTC.

V usage is TRBV7-3 and J usage is TRBJ2-3; tentative D call: TRBD1 (6 bases). The germline CDR1 and CDR2 sequences are SGHTA and FQGTGA. The CDR3 has 14 amino acids. V lost 5 bases and J lost 4, with 13 bases in between. CDR3 in DNA: TGTGCCAGCAGCGCCAACAGGGTTCCAGATACGCAGTATTTT. Protein: CASSANRVPDTQYF.

This chain connects TRBV12-3 or TRBV12-4 to TRBJ2-5; 7 bases map to TRBD2. Trimming cost V 4 bases and J 0 bases; bases outside gene matches: 14. The CDR3 sequence is 18 residues long. The CDR3 sequence: CASSSTGLVAPHQETQYF. The CDR3 coding sequence is TGTGCCAGCAGTTCCACAGGACTAGTGGCCCCCCACCAAGAGACCCAGTACTTC.

This rearrangement joins TRBV21-1 to TRBJ2-7; the table's D call, TRBD1, has no DNA check behind it. TRBV21-1 corresponds to a pseudogene. The CDR3 totals 16 residues. This CDR3 reads CASSTNRGFSSYEQYF. The CDR3 DNA follows: TGTGCCAGCAGCACAAACAGGGGCTTCAGCTCCTACGAGCAGTACTTC.

This clonotype was observed a few times. The chain is built from TRBV6-5 and TRBJ2-7; 8 nucleotides agree with TRBD2. The CDR3 extends over 16 amino acids. Unmatched junction bases numbered 11, after V lost 0 bases and J lost 7 bases. Germline V gives CDR1 MNHEY, CDR2 SVGAGI. CDR3: CASSYSTGRGRWEQYF. DNA for the CDR3: TGTGCCAGCAGTTACTCGACTGGTCGCGGGAGGTGGGAGCAGTACTTC.

This chain uses TRBV29-1 with TRBJ2-2; D is perhaps TRBD1 (5 bases). The V and J ends lost 3 bases and 1 base respectively, with 9 bases between them. Germline CDR1 is SQVTM and CDR2 is ANQGSEA. This CDR3 is built from 14 residues. The CDR3 DNA reads TGCAGCGTTGACAGGGCCCAGAACACCGGGGAGCTGTTTTTT. Translated, it gives CSVDRAQNTGELFF.

This chain joins TRBV5-1 and TRBJ2-1, with D perhaps TRBD2 (5 bases). Germline V CDR1 and CDR2: SGHRS, YFSETQ. The CDR3 covers 15 residues. V lost 6 bases to trimming and J lost 1 base, with 14 bases between them. The CDR3 loop is CASNFQTNSYNEQFF. CDR3 in DNA: TGCGCCAGCAACTTTCAGACTAATTCCTACAATGAGCAGTTCTTC.

There are many counts of this clonotype. The chain carries TRBV24-1 and TRBJ2-3; a weak D match, TRBD2 (6 bases). Per germline, CDR1 KGHDR and CDR2 SFDVKD. The CDR3 length is 15 residues. The V and J ends lost 4 bases and 0 bases respectively, with 10 bases between them. The CDR3 nucleotides read TGTGCCACCAGTGACCCCGGGACTAGCACAGATACGCAGTATTTT. Translated, it gives CATSDPGTSTDTQYF.

The gene calls are TRBV7-2 and TRBJ2-1; 9 nucleotides line up with TRBD2. This CDR3 region has 17 residues. V shed 2 bases and J 6 bases; nucleotides not matched to a gene: 11. Germline V gives CDR1 SGHTA, CDR2 FQGNSA. For the CDR3, the DNA is TGTGCCAGCAGCTTATCGCTCGCGGGGGGGTTCTCCAATGAGCAGTTCTTC. This gives the protein CASSLSLAGGFSNEQFF.

The chain links TRBV12-3 or TRBV12-4 to TRBJ2-1; TRBD2 matches 7 bases. V lost 5 bases to trimming and J lost 15 bases; unmatched junction nucleotides: 16. This CDR3 contains 14 residues. The CDR3 DNA reads TGTGCCAGCAGTCCTATGCTAGCGGTGGATCCCACGTTCTTC. Protein product: CASSPMLAVDPTFF.